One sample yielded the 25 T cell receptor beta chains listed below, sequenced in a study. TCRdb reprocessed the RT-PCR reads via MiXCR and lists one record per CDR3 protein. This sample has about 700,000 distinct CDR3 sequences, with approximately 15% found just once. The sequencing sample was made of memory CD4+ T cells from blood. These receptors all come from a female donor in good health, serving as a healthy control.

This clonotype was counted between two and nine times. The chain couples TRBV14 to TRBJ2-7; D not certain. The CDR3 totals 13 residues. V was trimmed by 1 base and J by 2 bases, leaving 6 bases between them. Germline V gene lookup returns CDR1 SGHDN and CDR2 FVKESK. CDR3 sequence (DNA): TGTGCCAGCAGCCAAGGGCTCGCCTACGAGCAGTACTTC. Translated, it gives CASSQGLAYEQYF.

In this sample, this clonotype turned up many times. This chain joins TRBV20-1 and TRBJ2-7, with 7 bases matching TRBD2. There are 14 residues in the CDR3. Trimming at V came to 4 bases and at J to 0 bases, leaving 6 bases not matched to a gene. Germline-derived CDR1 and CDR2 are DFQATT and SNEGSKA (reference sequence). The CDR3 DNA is TGCAGTGCTACGAGGCGGGGGTACTCCTACGAGCAGTACTTC. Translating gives CSATRRGYSYEQYF.

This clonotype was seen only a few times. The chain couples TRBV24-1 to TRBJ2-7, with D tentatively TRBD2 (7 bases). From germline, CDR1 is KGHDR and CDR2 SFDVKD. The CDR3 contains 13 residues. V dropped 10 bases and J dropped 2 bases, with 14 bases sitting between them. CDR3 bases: TGTGCCACTGGTCGGGGGGACACCTACGAGCAGTACTTC. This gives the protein CATGRGDTYEQYF.

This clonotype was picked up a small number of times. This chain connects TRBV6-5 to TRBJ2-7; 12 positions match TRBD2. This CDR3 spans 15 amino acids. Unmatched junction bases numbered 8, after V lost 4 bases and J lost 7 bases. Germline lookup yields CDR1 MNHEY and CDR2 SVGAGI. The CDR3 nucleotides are TGTGCCAGCAGTTCTCTAGCGGGAGGGCCGAAAGAGCAGTACTTC. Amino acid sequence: CASSSLAGGPKEQYF.

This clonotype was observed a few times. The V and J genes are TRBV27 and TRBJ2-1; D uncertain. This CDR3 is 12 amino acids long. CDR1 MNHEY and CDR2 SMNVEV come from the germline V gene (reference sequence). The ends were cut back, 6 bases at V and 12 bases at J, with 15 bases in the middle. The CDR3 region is CASSRHRSGQFF. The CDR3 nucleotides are TGTGCCAGCAGCCGACACCGTAGTGGGCAGTTCTTC.

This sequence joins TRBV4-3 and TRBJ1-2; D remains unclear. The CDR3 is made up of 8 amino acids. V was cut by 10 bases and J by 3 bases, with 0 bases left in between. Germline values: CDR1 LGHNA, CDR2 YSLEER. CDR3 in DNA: TGCGCCAACTATGGCTACACCTTC. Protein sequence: CANYGYTF.

The CDR3 DNA follows: TGTGCCAGCAGCGTCGGGAGTTTCGGCTACGAGCAGTACTTC. Encoded protein: CASSVGSFGYEQYF. The V call is TRBV9, the J call TRBJ2-7; weak D call: TRBD2 (6 bases). The CDR3 extends over 14 amino acids. Germline V CDR1 and CDR2: SGDLS, YYNGEE. V lost 2 bases to trimming and J lost 3 bases, with 12 bases between them.

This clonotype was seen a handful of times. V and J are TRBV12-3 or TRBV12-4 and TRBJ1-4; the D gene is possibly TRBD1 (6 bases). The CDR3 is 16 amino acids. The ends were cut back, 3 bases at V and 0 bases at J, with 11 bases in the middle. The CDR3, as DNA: TGTGCCAGCAGTTTCAGAGGGGGGTCAACTAATGAAAAACTGTTTTTT. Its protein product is CASSFRGGSTNEKLFF.

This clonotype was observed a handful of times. Here the CDR3 DNA reads TGTGCCATCAGTGACATGAACACTGAAGCTTTCTTT. It codes for CAISDMNTEAFF. The V gene is TRBV10-3, the J gene TRBJ1-1; D not certain. Germline loops: CDR1 ENHRY, CDR2 SYGVKD. Trimming shortened V by 3 bases and J by 0 bases, and 2 bases separated the two germline ends. The CDR3 has 12 residues.

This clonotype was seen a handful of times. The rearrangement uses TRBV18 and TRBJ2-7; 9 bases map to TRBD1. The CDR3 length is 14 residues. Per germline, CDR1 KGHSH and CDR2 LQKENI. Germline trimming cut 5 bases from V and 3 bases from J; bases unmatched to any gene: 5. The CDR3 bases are TGTGCCAGCTCAGGGACAGGGCCTAACTACGAGCAGTACTTC. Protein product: CASSGTGPNYEQYF.

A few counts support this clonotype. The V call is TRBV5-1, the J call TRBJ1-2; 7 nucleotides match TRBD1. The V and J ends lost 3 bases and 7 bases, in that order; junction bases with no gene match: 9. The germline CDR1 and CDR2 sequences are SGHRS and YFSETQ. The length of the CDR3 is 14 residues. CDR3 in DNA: TGCGCCAGCAGCTCCGATACAGGGGCCTTTGGCTACACCTTC. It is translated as CASSSDTGAFGYTF.

CDR3 DNA sequence: TGTGCCAGCAGTACCATGAACCGGGCGGGCGAGCAGTACTTC. This sequence encodes CASSTMNRAGEQYF. V is TRBV27 and J is TRBJ2-7; maybe TRBD2 (5 bases). Per germline, CDR1 MNHEY and CDR2 SMNVEV (reference sequence). This CDR3 is built from 14 residues. With 5 bases removed from V and 6 bases from J, the gap between germline ends came to 17 bases.

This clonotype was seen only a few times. The CDR3: CASSSGGGPTDTQYF. CDR3 nucleotide sequence: TGTGCCAGCAGTTCCGGCGGGGGGCCCACAGATACGCAGTATTTT. V usage is TRBV12-3 or TRBV12-4 and J usage is TRBJ2-3; 8 bases align to TRBD2. There are 15 residues in the CDR3. V lost 4 bases to trimming and J lost 2 bases; unmatched junction nucleotides: 5.

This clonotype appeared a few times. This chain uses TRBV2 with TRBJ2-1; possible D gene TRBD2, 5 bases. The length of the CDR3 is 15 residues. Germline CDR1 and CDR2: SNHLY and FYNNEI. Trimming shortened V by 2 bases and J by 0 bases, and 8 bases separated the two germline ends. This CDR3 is CASSEMAGSYNEQFF. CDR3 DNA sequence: TGTGCCAGCAGTGAAATGGCGGGCTCCTACAATGAGCAGTTCTTC.

The CDR3 loop reads CASSYRGREAGANVLTF. The CDR3 bases are TGTGCCAGCAGCTACAGGGGGCGGGAAGCTGGGGCCAACGTCCTGACTTTC. The chain recombines TRBV5-5 with TRBJ2-6; 9 nucleotides match TRBD1. This CDR3 is built from 17 residues. J lost 2 bases, V lost 3 bases, and 6 bases had no gene match. Germline values: CDR1 SGHKS, CDR2 YYEKEE (reference sequence).

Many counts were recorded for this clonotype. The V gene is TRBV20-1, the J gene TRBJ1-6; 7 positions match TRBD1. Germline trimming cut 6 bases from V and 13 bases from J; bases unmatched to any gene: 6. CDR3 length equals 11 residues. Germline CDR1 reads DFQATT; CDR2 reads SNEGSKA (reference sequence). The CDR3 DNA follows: TGCAGTGCCACCTCGGGACAGCCCCTCCACTTT. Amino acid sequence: CSATSGQPLHF.

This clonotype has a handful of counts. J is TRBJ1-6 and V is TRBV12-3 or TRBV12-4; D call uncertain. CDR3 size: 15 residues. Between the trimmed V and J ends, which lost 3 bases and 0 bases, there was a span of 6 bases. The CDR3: CASSLRDSYNSPLHF. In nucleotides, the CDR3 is TGTGCCAGCAGTTTGAGAGACTCCTATAATTCACCCCTCCACTTT.

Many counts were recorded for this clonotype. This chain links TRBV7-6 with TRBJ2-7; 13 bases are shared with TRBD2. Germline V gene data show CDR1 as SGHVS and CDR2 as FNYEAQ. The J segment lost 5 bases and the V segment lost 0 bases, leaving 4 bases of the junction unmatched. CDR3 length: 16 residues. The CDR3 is CASSLAVGTSGNEQYF. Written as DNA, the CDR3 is TGTGCCAGCAGCTTAGCGGTGGGGACTAGCGGGAACGAGCAGTACTTC.

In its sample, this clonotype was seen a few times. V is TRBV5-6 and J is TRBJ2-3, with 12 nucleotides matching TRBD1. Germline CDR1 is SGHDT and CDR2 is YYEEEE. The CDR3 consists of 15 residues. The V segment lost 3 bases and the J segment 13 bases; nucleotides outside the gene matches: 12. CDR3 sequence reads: CASSSPGQGAQVEYF. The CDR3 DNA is TGTGCCAGCAGCTCGCCGGGACAGGGGGCTCAAGTCGAGTATTTT.

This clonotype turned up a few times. CDR3 DNA sequence: TGCGCCAGCAGCTTGGCAGGGGGAGGCGACACCGGGGAGCTGTTTTTT. Protein product: CASSLAGGGDTGELFF. This chain connects TRBV5-1 to TRBJ2-2, with D possibly being TRBD1 (7 bases). In germline, CDR1 is SGHRS, CDR2 YFSETQ. The ends were cut back, 0 bases at V and 3 bases at J, with 12 bases in the middle. The CDR3 consists of 16 residues.

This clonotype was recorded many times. The DNA for the CDR3 is TGTGCCAGCAGCCCGGCCCCCGCGGGAGAGACCCAGTACTTC. It specifies CASSPAPAGETQYF. The chain is built from TRBV7-2 and TRBJ2-5; TRBD2 is a possible D gene (5 bases). The germline V gene encodes CDR1 SGHTA and CDR2 FQGNSA. The CDR3 extends over 14 amino acids. V dropped 5 bases and J dropped 4 bases, with 14 bases sitting between them. The full variable domain, with the rest looked up from reference TRBV7-2 and TRBJ2-5, is GAGVSQSPSNKVTEKGKDVELRCDPISGHTALYWYRQSLGQGLEFLIYFQGNSAPDKSGLPSDRFSAERTGGSVSTLTIQRTQQEDSAVYLCASSPAPAGETQYFGPGTRLLVL.

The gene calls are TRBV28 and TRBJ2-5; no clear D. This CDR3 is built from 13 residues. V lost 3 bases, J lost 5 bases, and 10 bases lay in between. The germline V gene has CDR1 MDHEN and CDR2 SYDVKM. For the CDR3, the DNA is TGTGCCAGCAGTTTCCCACAGAGGGAGACCCAGTACTTC. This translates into CASSFPQRETQYF.

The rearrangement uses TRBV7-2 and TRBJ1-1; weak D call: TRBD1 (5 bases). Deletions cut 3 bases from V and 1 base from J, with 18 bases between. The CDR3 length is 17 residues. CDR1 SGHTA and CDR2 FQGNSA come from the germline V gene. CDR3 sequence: CASSLEAAGWRNTEAFF. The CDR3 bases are TGTGCCAGCAGCTTGGAGGCGGCAGGGTGGCGGAACACTGAAGCTTTCTTT.

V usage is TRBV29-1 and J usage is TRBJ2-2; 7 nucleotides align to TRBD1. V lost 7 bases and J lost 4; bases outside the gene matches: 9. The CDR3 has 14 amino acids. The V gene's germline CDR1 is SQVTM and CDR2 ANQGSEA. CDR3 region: CSAPTGLGTGELFF. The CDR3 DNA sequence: TGCAGCGCTCCGACAGGGTTGGGCACCGGGGAGCTGTTTTTT.

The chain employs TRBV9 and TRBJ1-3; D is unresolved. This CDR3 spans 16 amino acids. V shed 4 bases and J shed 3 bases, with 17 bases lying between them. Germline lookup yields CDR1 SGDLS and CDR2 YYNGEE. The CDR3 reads CASSLRTVDRGNTIYF. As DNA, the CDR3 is TGTGCCAGCAGCCTACGGACGGTCGATCGTGGAAACACCATATATTTT.